Sequencing of this T cell receptor beta chain was carried out in a study of T cells in Graves' hyperthyroidism and ophthalmopathy. Whole-study context: Upon initial diagnosis and before any treatment, peripheral blood was collected.

Patients affected by ophthalmopathy presented a Clinical Activity Score of at least 3, a NOSPECS grade of at least 4, and disease duration below 3 months. In making diagnoses, clinical symptoms, serum thyroxine and TRAb, thyroid ultrasound and orbital computed tomography were all used. The CDR3 has 13 amino acids. Trimming stripped 0 bases from V and 6 bases from J, with 10 bases between. Germline V gene data show CDR1 as SGDLS and CDR2 as YYNGEE. Template material for amplifying TCR beta CDR3 regions consisted of RNA transcripts. Researchers ran a first-round RT-PCR on the TCR CDR3 using the HTBI primer set. TCRdb re-analysed the multiplex PCR reads in MiXCR, keeping a single row per CDR3 protein. Here the sample spans about 640,000 distinct CDR3 sequences, around 21% being singletons.

This TCR was sampled from a man aged 25 to 45 with Graves' ophthalmopathy. The gene calls are TRBV9 and TRBJ2-7; D tentatively fits TRBD1 or TRBD2 (6 bases each). Sequencing was done on a sample of blood. CDR3 nucleotides: TGTGCCAGCAGCGTAGAACAGGGAGGCGAGCAGTACTTC. Translating it yields CASSVEQGGEQYF.